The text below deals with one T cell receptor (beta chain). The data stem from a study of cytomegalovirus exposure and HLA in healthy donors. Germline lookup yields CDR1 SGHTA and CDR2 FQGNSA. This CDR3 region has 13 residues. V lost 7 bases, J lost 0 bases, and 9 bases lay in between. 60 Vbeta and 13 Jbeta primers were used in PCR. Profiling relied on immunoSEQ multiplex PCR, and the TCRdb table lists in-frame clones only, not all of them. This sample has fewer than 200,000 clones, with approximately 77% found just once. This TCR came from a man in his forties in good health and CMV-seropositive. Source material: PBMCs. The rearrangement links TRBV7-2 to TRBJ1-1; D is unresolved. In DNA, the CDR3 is TGTGCCAGCACTAACCCAATGAACACTGAAGCTTTCTTT. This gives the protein CASTNPMNTEAFF.